Listed below are T cell receptor beta chains from one sample, sequenced in a study of blood T cell repertoires in COVID-19. Measured with immunoSEQ multiplex PCR; TCRdb has only the in-frame clones, and not every one. The sample gives more than 150,000 clones, 70% to 85% of which show up once; nearly 10% is in the top ten. The specimen sequenced was peripheral blood. These receptors originate from a woman in her forties or fifties with acute or convalescent COVID-19. The CDR3 runs from the conserved cysteine through the conserved F or W. A D gene is named only where the DNA matches it firmly. Clone size is shown for a subset of rows, as once, few, many or a class of expanded clone.

CDR3aa,CDR3nt,v_gene,j_gene,d_gene,abundance
CASSRLAGGKDTQYF,TGTGCCAGCAGTAGACTAGCGGGAGGGAAGGATACGCAGTATTTT,TRBV6-2/TRBV6-3,TRBJ2-3,TRBD2,-
CASRPQADNEKLFF,TGTGCCAGCAGACCACAGGCCGATAATGAAAAACTGTTTTTT,TRBV6-5,TRBJ1-4,-,-
CASSLDSNTGELFF,TGCGCCAGCAGCTTGGACTCGAACACCGGGGAGCTGTTTTTT,TRBV5-1,TRBJ2-2,-,once
CASRTSDSVYGYTF,TGTGCCAGCAGAACCTCGGACAGCGTCTATGGCTACACCTTC,TRBV6-5,TRBJ1-2,-,-
CASRPQGYEQYF,TGTGCCAGCAGGCCACAGGGTTACGAGCAGTACTTC,TRBV2,TRBJ2-7,-,-
CASSLGAGTSGRANEYF,TGTGCCAGCAGCTTAGGAGCCGGGACTAGCGGGAGGGCCAACGAGTACTTC,TRBV7-9,TRBJ2-7,TRBD2,-
CASSPRDRGYQETQYF,TGTGCCAGCAGCCCCCGGGACAGGGGGTACCAAGAGACCCAGTACTTC,TRBV3-1/TRBV3-2,TRBJ2-5,TRBD1,-
CASSTGTGYEQYF,TGTGCCAGTAGTACCGGGACAGGCTACGAGCAGTACTTC,TRBV19,TRBJ2-7,TRBD1,-
CASSEGHAGTQYF,TGTGCCAGCAGCGAGGGCCATGCGGGGACCCAGTACTTC,TRBV7-9,TRBJ2-5,-,-
CASSLGGPNTEAFF,TGTGCCAGCAGCCTCGGGGGACCGAACACTGAAGCTTTCTTT,TRBV7-2,TRBJ1-1,-,-
CASGFGQGITEAFF,TGTGCTAGTGGTTTCGGACAGGGGATAACTGAAGCTTTCTTT,TRBV12-5,TRBJ1-1,TRBD1,-
CASSVGGVADTQYF,TGTGCCAGCAGCGTAGGGGGGGTCGCAGATACGCAGTATTTT,TRBV9,TRBJ2-3,-,-
CASSYAGQGSNEQYF,TGTGCCAGCAGTTACGCCGGACAGGGCTCGAACGAGCAGTACTTC,TRBV6-5,TRBJ2-7,TRBD1,-
CASSQIDRGIEAFF,TGTGCCAGCAGCCAAATCGACAGGGGGATTGAAGCTTTCTTT,TRBV4-2,TRBJ1-1,TRBD1,once
CASSYSGGGYYNEQFF,TGTGCCAGCAGTTACTCCGGCGGGGGGTACTACAATGAGCAGTTCTTC,TRBV6-5,TRBJ2-1,TRBD2,-
CASSDSPQETQYF,TGTGCCAGCAGCGACAGCCCCCAAGAGACCCAGTACTTC,TRBV7-3,TRBJ2-5,-,-
CASSLTESNTEAFF,TGTGCCAGCAGCTTGACAGAATCGAACACTGAAGCTTTCTTT,TRBV11-2,TRBJ1-1,-,-
CASSGDGHEQFF,TGTGCCAGCAGTGGTGATGGGCATGAGCAGTTCTTC,TRBV2,TRBJ2-1,-,-
CASSTSQGAAGELFF,TGTGCCAGCAGCACCTCACAGGGAGCAGCCGGGGAGCTGTTTTTT,TRBV9,TRBJ2-2,-,-
CASGSGGPQTDTQYF,TGTGCCAGCGGGAGCGGGGGGCCCCAAACAGATACGCAGTATTTT,TRBV13,TRBJ2-3,TRBD2,-
CASSGPRTGITDTQYF,TGTGCCAGCAGCGGACCACGTACGGGAATCACAGATACGCAGTATTTT,TRBV5-5,TRBJ2-3,-,-
CASSPWVQGAGTDTQYF,TGTGCCAGCTCACCATGGGTACAGGGGGCCGGCACAGATACGCAGTATTTT,TRBV18,TRBJ2-3,TRBD1,-
CASSVHRGPGNTIYF,TGTGCCAGCAGCGTCCACAGGGGGCCTGGAAACACCATATATTTT,TRBV7-2,TRBJ1-3,TRBD1,-
CASSFHQGKAFF,TGTGCCAGCAGCTTCCATCAGGGGAAAGCTTTCTTT,TRBV7-8,TRBJ1-1,-,-
CASSLAHTNSPLHF,TGTGCCAGCAGCTTGGCACACACTAATTCACCCCTCCACTTT,TRBV5-4,TRBJ1-6,-,-
CASSPRYTTNEKLFF,TGCGCCAGCAGCCCCCGGTATACGACAAATGAAAAACTGTTTTTT,TRBV4-3,TRBJ1-4,-,-
CASNPRAGVPQETQYF,TGTGCCAGCAACCCTCGGGCGGGGGTACCCCAAGAGACCCAGTACTTC,TRBV7-2,TRBJ2-5,TRBD2,-
CASTWTGGATNEKLFF,TGTGCCAGCACCTGGACAGGGGGGGCAACTAATGAAAAACTGTTTTTT,TRBV2,TRBJ1-4,TRBD1,few
CAWSPPGRYYGYTF,TGTGCCTGGAGTCCCCCTGGCAGATACTATGGCTACACCTTC,TRBV30,TRBJ1-2,-,-
CASSWTGKETQYF,TGTGCCAGCAGTTGGACAGGAAAAGAGACCCAGTACTTC,TRBV11-2,TRBJ2-5,TRBD1,-
CASSFEQGGDTEAFF,TGTGCCAGCAGCTTTGAGCAGGGTGGAGACACTGAAGCTTTCTTT,TRBV12-1,TRBJ1-1,-,-
CASSLKAGDGYTF,TGTGCCAGCAGCTTAAAGGCAGGGGATGGCTACACCTTC,TRBV7-3,TRBJ1-2,-,-
CASSFTGGGPGGYGYTF,TGTGCCAGCAGCTTTACAGGGGGCGGGCCTGGAGGCTATGGCTACACCTTC,TRBV5-8,TRBJ1-2,TRBD1,-
CASSGQGYGYTF,TGTGCCAGCAGCGGACAGGGTTATGGCTACACCTTC,TRBV6-2/TRBV6-3,TRBJ1-2,TRBD1,-
CASSTGNSYNEQFF,TGTGCCAGCTCGACGGGGAACTCCTACAATGAGCAGTTCTTC,TRBV6-4,TRBJ2-1,-,once
CASARQGSNQPQHF,TGTGCCAGCGCCCGACAGGGCAGCAATCAGCCCCAGCATTTT,TRBV6-5,TRBJ1-5,TRBD1,-
CASSISSQGRGGYTF,TGTGCCAGTAGTATCTCCTCACAGGGGCGTGGTGGCTACACCTTC,TRBV19,TRBJ1-2,TRBD1,-
CASRSSTDTQYF,TGTGCCAGCAGGTCTAGCACAGATACGCAGTATTTT,TRBV28,TRBJ2-3,-,-
CASSAQGQGAYYGYTF,TGTGCCAGCTCAGCCCAGGGACAGGGGGCATACTATGGCTACACCTTC,TRBV18,TRBJ1-2,TRBD1,once
CATSRRAGDTDTQYF,TGTGCCACCAGCAGGAGAGCGGGGGACACAGATACGCAGTATTTT,TRBV15,TRBJ2-3,TRBD2,-
CASSGDSPATNEKLFF,TGTGCCAGCAGTGGGGACAGCCCCGCAACTAATGAAAAACTGTTTTTT,TRBV2,TRBJ1-4,TRBD1,-
CASSEVQGAVGSPLHF,TGTGCCAGCAGTGAAGTCCAGGGGGCAGTGGGTTCACCCCTCCACTTT,TRBV6-1,TRBJ1-6,TRBD1,few
CASSLWEDRDSYGYTF,TGTGCCAGCAGCTTATGGGAAGACAGGGACTCCTATGGCTACACCTTC,TRBV7-6,TRBJ1-2,TRBD1,-
CASSLGGNSPLHF,TGCGCCAGCAGCTTGGGCGGGAACTCACCCCTCCACTTT,TRBV5-1,TRBJ1-6,-,-
CASSLVVSNNEQFF,TGTGCCAGCAGTCTGGTAGTCTCCAACAATGAGCAGTTCTTC,TRBV6-2/TRBV6-3,TRBJ2-1,-,-
CASSQEWAQGYYGYTF,TGTGCCAGCAGCCAAGAATGGGCACAGGGGTACTATGGCTACACCTTC,TRBV3-1/TRBV3-2,TRBJ1-2,TRBD1,-
CASSSMPGLGNTGELFF,TGTGCCAGCTCATCTATGCCGGGACTAGGTAACACCGGGGAGCTGTTTTTT,TRBV18,TRBJ2-2,TRBD2,-
CASKTIRTGELFF,TGTGCCAGTAAGACTATAAGAACCGGGGAGCTGTTTTTT,TRBV19,TRBJ2-2,-,few
CSVAQGRTGELFF,TGCAGCGTTGCTCAGGGGCGCACCGGGGAGCTGTTTTTT,TRBV29-1,TRBJ2-2,-,-
CASSPAAGIVQETQYF,TGTGCCAGCTCCCCGGCGGCAGGGATCGTCCAAGAGACCCAGTACTTC,TRBV18,TRBJ2-5,-,-
CSASNRNTEAFF,TGCAGTGCTAGTAATAGGAACACTGAAGCTTTCTTT,TRBV20-1,TRBJ1-1,-,-
CASSRDRGNKSPLHF,TGTGCCAGCTCCCGGGACAGGGGTAACAAATCACCCCTCCACTTT,TRBV18,TRBJ1-6,TRBD1,few
CASSIQGANEQYF,TGTGCCAGCAGTATACAGGGGGCGAACGAGCAGTACTTC,TRBV6-6,TRBJ2-7,TRBD1,few
CASSLERSLYNEQFF,TGTGCCAGCAGCCTTGAGAGGTCACTATACAATGAGCAGTTCTTC,TRBV7-6,TRBJ2-1,-,-
CASSQEFQYGYTF,TGTGCCAGCAGCCAAGAATTCCAGTATGGCTACACCTTC,TRBV14,TRBJ1-2,-,few
CASSLDRGDNQPQHF,TGTGCCAGCAGCTTGGACAGGGGTGACAATCAGCCCCAGCATTTT,TRBV5-4,TRBJ1-5,TRBD1,-